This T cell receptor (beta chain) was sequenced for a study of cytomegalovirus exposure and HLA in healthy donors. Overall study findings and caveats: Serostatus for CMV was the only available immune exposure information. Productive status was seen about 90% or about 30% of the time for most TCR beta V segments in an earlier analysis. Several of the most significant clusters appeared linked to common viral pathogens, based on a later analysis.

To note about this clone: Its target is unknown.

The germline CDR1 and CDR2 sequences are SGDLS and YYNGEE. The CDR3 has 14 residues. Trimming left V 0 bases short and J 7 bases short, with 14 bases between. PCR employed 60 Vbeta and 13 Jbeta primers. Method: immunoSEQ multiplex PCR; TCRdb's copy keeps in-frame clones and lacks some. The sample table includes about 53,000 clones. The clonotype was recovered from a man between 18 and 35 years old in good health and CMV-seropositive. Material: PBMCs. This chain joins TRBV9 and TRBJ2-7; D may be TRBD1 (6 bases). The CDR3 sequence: CASSVGGPDGEQYF. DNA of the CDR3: TGTGCCAGCAGCGTAGGGGGGCCTGACGGAGAGCAGTACTTC.